This TCR beta chain appears in the sequencing data of a study of blood T cell repertoires in COVID-19. Study in general: The study drew acute and convalescent COVID-19 samples from the United States, Italy and Spain. The cDNA or gDNA used as material had been derived from T cells, B-cell-depleted T cells, or PBMCs.

Original processing notes: Quantification of nucleated cells was approximated via reference gene primer amplification. The repertoire was sequenced with immunoSEQ multiplex PCR; TCRdb's copy has only in-frame clones and lacks some. V and J calls and clone size are copied from that table; D and trimming were computed from the DNA. Of 88,000 or so clones detected, over 75% appear once; the ten largest clones hold about 4%. The CDR3 has 13 residues. V was trimmed by 4 bases and J by 2 bases, leaving 9 bases between them. In germline, CDR1 is SGHRS, CDR2 YFSETQ. This chain joins TRBV5-1 and TRBJ2-5; no definite D call. What was sequenced was peripheral blood. This TCR derives from a man in his 60s with acute or convalescent COVID-19. The DNA of the CDR3 is TGCGCCAGCAGCCAACAAAGTCAAGAGACCCAGTACTTC. It codes for CASSQQSQETQYF.